The 4 T cell receptor beta chains reported below all come from one sample, sequenced in a study of STAT5B mutations in CD4+ large granular lymphocyte leukemia. The table came from immunoSEQ multiplex PCR; TCRdb's copy has only in-frame clones and leaves some out. The sample lists 30,000 to 40,000 clones; 70% to 90% were seen once. What was sequenced was CD4+ T cells from blood buffy coats. The receptors were sampled from a human donor in good health.

The rearrangement links TRBV19 to TRBJ1-2; D is unclear. Germline loops: CDR1 LNHDA, CDR2 SQIVND (reference sequence). The CDR3 spans 15 residues. V was cut by 5 bases and J by 6 bases, with 19 bases left in between. The CDR3 coding sequence is TGTGCCAGTAGTCAAAGGACTACCCGCAGAAATGGCTACACCTTC. This encodes CASSQRTTRRNGYTF.

The rearrangement uses TRBV5-4 and TRBJ2-1, with 8 bases lining up with TRBD2. CDR3 length equals 16 residues. Germline V CDR1 and CDR2: SGHNT, YYREEE (reference sequence). The V segment lost 2 bases and the J segment 7 bases; nucleotides outside the gene matches: 11. The chain's CDR3 is CASSLGPREGGNEQFF. The CDR3 region has the DNA TGTGCCAGCAGCTTAGGGCCCCGGGAGGGGGGTAATGAGCAGTTCTTC. Complete variable domain (other parts from reference TRBV5-4 and TRBJ2-1): ETGVTQSPTHLIKTRGQQVTLRCSSQSGHNTVSWYQQALGQGPQFIFQYYREEENGRGNFPPRFSGLQFPNYSSELNVNALELDDSALYLCASSLGPREGGNEQFFGPGTRLTVL.

The V and J genes are TRBV9 and TRBJ1-2; D unresolved. This CDR3 contains 15 residues. Germline CDR1 reads SGDLS; CDR2 reads YYNGEE. V dropped 0 bases and J dropped 2 bases, with 11 bases sitting between them. CDR3 residues: CASSVGALGNYGYTF. CDR3 bases: TGTGCCAGCAGCGTAGGGGCCCTGGGCAACTATGGCTACACCTTC.

For this clone: Other DNA variants within this sample encode the same CDR3. This chain links TRBV28 with TRBJ1-3; the match to TRBD1 covers 7 bases. The CDR3 length is 14 residues. The junction had 2 bases not matched to a gene; V was cut back by 6 bases and J by 0 bases. Germline values: CDR1 MDHEN, CDR2 SYDVKM. The CDR3 nucleotides are TGTGCCAGCAGCTCAGGGGGCTCTGGAAACACCATATATTTT. Translated, it gives CASSSGGSGNTIYF.